These T cell receptor beta chains were read from a single sample in a study of vaccination effects on CD4 cells after COVID-19. Method: immunoSEQ multiplex PCR; TCRdb's copy keeps in-frame clones and lacks some. The sample includes roughly 24,000 clones, around 77% of them seen just once. What these receptors recognize is not known. The sequences come from CD4+ T cells from PBMCs cultured with HCoV-NL63 spike peptides, collected after COVID-19 vaccination. These TCRs come from a human donor who received a COVID-19 vaccine. Each CDR3 is given with its conserved first and last residue. A D gene is named only where the DNA matches it firmly.

V	D	J	CDR3
TRBV9	TRBD2	TRBJ2-1	CASSGQGSRLAGRSSYNEQFF
TRBV2	TRBD1	TRBJ1-1	CASSDRQGGNTEAFF
TRBV3-1/TRBV3-2	.	TRBJ1-1	CASSQETYPQTAFF
TRBV20-1	.	TRBJ2-1	CSATPTGEQFF
TRBV29-1	TRBD1	TRBJ1-2	CSVETADRGGYTF
TRBV11-2	.	TRBJ2-1	CASSLAPYRQTRGGGGQFF
TRBV4-2	.	TRBJ1-4	CASSQEWSGRTGPATNEKLFF
TRBV6-1	.	TRBJ1-5	CASSEDVRYSNQPQHF
TRBV10-3	.	TRBJ2-2	CAISAAGELFF
TRBV12-3/TRBV12-4	TRBD1	TRBJ1-1	CASSKTGHTEAFF
TRBV5-4	.	TRBJ2-5	CASSAPETGETQYF
TRBV10-3	.	TRBJ2-2	CATSSETNTGELFF
TRBV6-1	TRBD2	TRBJ2-5	CASSVLAGGRQETQYF
TRBV7-8	.	TRBJ2-2	CASSGVARNRLPNTGELFF
TRBV3-1/TRBV3-2	TRBD2	TRBJ2-7	CASSQGSGGVLGEQYF
TRBV11-2	TRBD1	TRBJ2-5	CASSTDRVGETQYF
TRBV7-8	TRBD2	TRBJ2-1	CASSPGTSGGMGEQFF
TRBV5-1	TRBD2	TRBJ2-1	CASSFGVGGDEQFF
TRBV25-1	TRBD2	TRBJ2-2	CASRSGANTGELFF
TRBV20-1	TRBD2	TRBJ2-5	CSASSASGRWGGETQYF
TRBV19	.	TRBJ1-2	CASRSGREYGYTF
TRBV30	TRBD1	TRBJ2-5	CAWAGGETQYF
TRBV6-5	TRBD1	TRBJ1-4	CASSYSSGTEREKLFF
TRBV28	TRBD1	TRBJ2-7	CASTLQTGAYEQYF
TRBV9	TRBD2	TRBJ2-3	CASSSLAGAADTQYF
TRBV4-1	.	TRBJ2-3	CASSQEKSLSTDTQYF
TRBV4-2	.	TRBJ2-1	CASSQGNDEQFF
TRBV7-9	.	TRBJ2-1	CASSPAQVGGNEQFF
TRBV12-3/TRBV12-4	.	TRBJ1-1	CASSSDWNTEAFF
TRBV6-5	.	TRBJ2-7	CASSSVHEQYF
TRBV7-3	TRBD1	TRBJ1-2	CASSRTGLDGYTF
TRBV6-5	.	TRBJ2-5	CASNQGETQYF
TRBV9	.	TRBJ1-3	CASSSDVSSGNTIYF
TRBV6-5	TRBD2	TRBJ2-1	CASTLAGPPDEQFF
TRBV27	TRBD2	TRBJ2-6	CASSRWTSGRASGANVLTF
TRBV29-1	.	TRBJ2-7	CSVGATGEQYF
TRBV5-8	.	TRBJ1-5	CASSLTGFNQPQHF
TRBV28	TRBD2	TRBJ2-7	CASRGLAGTSSYEQYF
TRBV15	.	TRBJ1-2	CATSTPGDGYTF
TRBV20-1	.	TRBJ1-1	CSARGAFF
TRBV6-5	.	TRBJ1-4	CASNGADTNEKLFF
TRBV28	.	TRBJ1-1	CASSFQRSKTVGAFF
TRBV12-3/TRBV12-4	TRBD2	TRBJ2-3	CASSLGGEDTQYF
TRBV9	.	TRBJ1-1	CASSTRQLMNTEAFF
TRBV7-9	.	TRBJ1-5	CASSSDRHQPQHF
TRBV7-2	.	TRBJ2-7	CASSLAQDYEQYF
TRBV5-1	TRBD1	TRBJ1-2	CASSLEGPSGQVGHGYTF
TRBV16	.	TRBJ1-1	CASSLGNTEAFF
TRBV9	.	TRBJ1-1	CASNKTGFRKNTEAFF
TRBV2	TRBD1	TRBJ1-5	CASSEWGQGAFQPQHF
TRBV12-3/TRBV12-4	TRBD1	TRBJ1-2	CASSPGTAYTF
TRBV12-2	.	TRBJ2-2	CASRLEGTRHGNTGELFF
TRBV5-1	.	TRBJ2-2	CASSLVAGSNTGELFF
TRBV10-3	.	TRBJ1-2	CAIAGTPYGYTF
TRBV4-1	TRBD2	TRBJ2-2	CASSPGSGRARPSGELFF
TRBV11-1	.	TRBJ1-2	CASSLEQNYGYTF
TRBV9	.	TRBJ2-2	CASSASVGLSGELFF
TRBV27	TRBD2	TRBJ2-1	CASRRLAGGRNEQFF
TRBV18	TRBD1	TRBJ2-1	CASSLDRGHYNEQFF
TRBV29-1	TRBD1	TRBJ1-1	CSVDTGGSTEAFF